Below are 29 T cell receptor beta chains sequenced from a single sample in a study of cytomegalovirus exposure and HLA in healthy donors. Amplification used 60 Vbeta primers and 13 Jbeta primers. Assay used: immunoSEQ multiplex PCR; TCRdb lists only in-frame clones, some missing. The profile shows 150,000 to 200,000 clones, around three quarters of them singletons. The sample taken for sequencing was PBMCs. These receptors originate from a woman between 25 and 40 years old in good health and CMV-seronegative.

The rearrangement links TRBV7-6 to TRBJ2-7; TRBD1 agrees at 7 bases. Germline-derived CDR1 and CDR2 are SGHVS and FNYEAQ. Trimming at V came to 5 bases and at J to 6 bases, leaving 10 bases not matched to a gene. The CDR3 has 14 residues. CDR3 DNA sequence: TGTGCCAGCAGCCCGGACAGGATTCAGGTCGAGCAGTACTTC. Translating it yields CASSPDRIQVEQYF.

This chain joins TRBV6-6 and TRBJ1-1; TRBD1 matches at 7 bases. The germline CDR1 and CDR2 sequences are MNHNY and SVGAGI (reference sequence). V shed 4 bases, J shed 2 bases, and the junction held 7 bases outside the gene matches. The CDR3 has 15 amino acids. The CDR3 protein is CASSSTQGRNTEAFF. CDR3 sequence (DNA): TGTGCCAGCAGTTCTACACAGGGGCGAAACACTGAAGCTTTCTTT.

V usage is TRBV7-2 and J usage is TRBJ1-5; D is possibly TRBD1 (5 bases). CDR1 is SGHTA and CDR2 is FQGNSA in the germline V gene. Trimming cost V 2 bases and J 9 bases, with 20 bases left between them. The CDR3 loop spans 16 amino acids. CDR3 sequence reads: CASSLTGTGGVWPQHF. In DNA, the CDR3 is TGTGCCAGCAGCTTAACTGGGACGGGGGGAGTCTGGCCCCAGCATTTT.

This chain joins TRBV30 and TRBJ1-1; D is unresolved. The CDR3 contains 12 residues. Germline V gene data show CDR1 as GTSNPN and CDR2 as SVGIG (reference sequence). Trimming pared 4 bases from V and 1 base from J, leaving 7 bases between. The CDR3 bases are TGTGCCTGGAAGAGACAGAACACTGAAGCTTTCTTT. This gives the protein CAWKRQNTEAFF.

The chain has TRBV2 and TRBJ2-7; 12 bases agree with TRBD2. The CDR3 runs to 17 residues. With 1 base clipped from V and 4 bases from J, the junction kept 8 bases outside the gene matches. Germline V gives CDR1 SNHLY, CDR2 FYNNEI. Written as DNA, the CDR3 is TGTGCCAGCAGTGAAGTCGGACTAGCGGGGAGAGGTTACGAGCAGTACTTC. The encoded protein is CASSEVGLAGRGYEQYF. Drawing the rest from reference TRBV2 and TRBJ2-7, the complete variable domain is EPEVTQTPSHQVTQMGQEVILRCVPISNHLYFYWYRQILGQKVEFLVSFYNNEISEKSEIFDDQFSVERPDGSNFTLKIRSTKLEDSAMYFCASSEVGLAGRGYEQYFGPGTRLTVT.

This chain uses TRBV6-1 with TRBJ1-2, with 7 bases that match TRBD1. CDR1 is MNHNS and CDR2 is SASEGT in the germline V gene. There are 15 residues in the CDR3. Trimming cost V 8 bases and J 0 bases; bases outside gene matches: 9. The CDR3 protein is CASAGTAKANYGYTF. The DNA for the CDR3 is TGTGCCAGCGCCGGGACAGCGAAGGCTAACTATGGCTACACCTTC.

The J gene is TRBJ1-1, the V gene TRBV5-6, with D perhaps TRBD1 (5 bases). Trimming cost V 3 bases and J 4 bases, with 13 bases left between them. Germline loops: CDR1 SGHDT, CDR2 YYEEEE. The CDR3 has 14 amino acids. In nucleotides, the CDR3 is TGTGCCAGCAGCTCAGGGAATTGGGTCACTGAAGCTTTCTTT. The encoded protein is CASSSGNWVTEAFF.

The genes are TRBV5-1 and TRBJ2-1; 7 bases fit TRBD1. Trimming at V came to 0 bases and at J to 6 bases, leaving 6 bases not matched to a gene. CDR3 size: 15 residues. Germline V gene sequence: CDR1 SGHRS, CDR2 YFSETQ. In nucleotides, the CDR3 is TGCGCCAGCAGCTTGGGACAGGGTGTAAGCAATGAGCAGTTCTTC. Its translation is CASSLGQGVSNEQFF.

This clone was counted a single time. The chain links TRBV5-6 to TRBJ2-7, with D maybe TRBD2 (6 bases). Deletions cut 0 bases from V and 7 bases from J, with 8 bases between. CDR3 length: 12 amino acids. Per germline, CDR1 SGHDT and CDR2 YYEEEE. CDR3 region: CASSLVGGEQYF. The CDR3 DNA sequence: TGTGCCAGCAGCTTGGTGGGGGGAGAGCAGTACTTC. Full variable domain (missing parts from reference TRBV5-6 and TRBJ2-7): DAGVTQSPTHLIKTRGQQVTLRCSPKSGHDTVSWYQQALGQGPQFIFQYYEEEERQRGNFPDRFSGHQFPNYSSELNVNALLLGDSALYLCASSLVGGEQYFGPGTRLTVT.

The chain links TRBV18 to TRBJ1-2, with 10 positions matching TRBD1. The V segment lost 4 bases and the J segment 3 bases; nucleotides outside the gene matches: 5. The CDR3 is 15 amino acids. In germline, CDR1 is KGHSH, CDR2 LQKENI. The DNA for the CDR3 is TGTGCCAGCTCACTCGACAGGGGGCCATACTATGGCTACACCTTC. Its protein product is CASSLDRGPYYGYTF.

This chain connects TRBV19 to TRBJ1-1; possibly TRBD1 for D (5 bases). Germline V gene sequence: CDR1 LNHDA, CDR2 SQIVND (reference sequence). CDR3 length: 13 amino acids. Trimming left V 7 bases short and J 8 bases short, with 17 bases between. Here the CDR3 DNA reads TGTGCCAGTAACCGAGCGGGGGACCGGGAAGCTTTCTTT. Translating it yields CASNRAGDREAFF.

This rearrangement joins TRBV27 to TRBJ1-2; TRBD1 matches at 9 bases. The germline V gene encodes CDR1 MNHEY and CDR2 SMNVEV (reference sequence). Germline trimming cut 2 bases from V and 1 base from J; bases unmatched to any gene: 8. This CDR3 is built from 17 residues. CDR3 DNA sequence: TGTGCCAGCAGTTTACGCGGACAGGGGCCAATTAACTATGGCTACACCTTC. Its protein is CASSLRGQGPINYGYTF.

The chain recombines TRBV6-5 with TRBJ1-1; tentatively, D is TRBD1 (6 bases). Per the germline V gene, CDR1 is MNHEY and CDR2 is SVGAGI. V lost 5 bases and J 1 base, leaving 8 bases between the germline ends. The CDR3 runs to 13 residues. In DNA, the CDR3 is TGTGCCAGCAGTCGACAGGCGAACACTGAAGCTTTCTTT. It codes for CASSRQANTEAFF.

The chain has TRBV5-1 and TRBJ2-5; the match to TRBD2 covers 16 bases. This CDR3 is built from 19 residues. V lost 4 bases, J lost 5 bases, and 14 bases stayed unmatched. CDR1 is SGHRS, CDR2 YFSETQ, per germline. The CDR3 region is CASSARLGTSGGAGETQYF. The CDR3 DNA sequence: TGCGCCAGCAGCGCCCGCTTGGGGACTAGCGGGGGGGCCGGCGAGACCCAGTACTTC.

This clone was detected a few times. This chain connects TRBV6-5 to TRBJ1-6; D ambiguous. Trimming left V 0 bases short and J 7 bases short, with 13 bases between. Germline V gives CDR1 MNHEY, CDR2 SVGAGI. This CDR3 has 16 amino acids. The DNA of the CDR3 is TGTGCCAGCAGTTACTCTCCGCCAGGTCTGAATTCACCCCTCCACTTT. This encodes CASSYSPPGLNSPLHF.

There are a few counts of this clone. This rearrangement joins TRBV6-6 to TRBJ1-4; no clear D. CDR1 is MNHNY and CDR2 is SVGAGI in the germline V gene (reference sequence). CDR3 size: 15 residues. V lost 6 bases and J 3 bases, leaving 14 bases between the germline ends. The CDR3 here is CASRSNRRANEKLFF. DNA of the CDR3: TGTGCCAGCAGATCCAATCGGCGGGCTAATGAAAAACTGTTTTTT.

The rearrangement uses TRBV14 and TRBJ2-5; D is undetermined. The V end lost 3 bases, the J end lost 5 bases, and 7 bases lay between the germline ends. This CDR3 has 12 residues. Germline V gene lookup returns CDR1 SGHDN and CDR2 FVKESK. In DNA, the CDR3 is TGTGCCAGCAGCCAGGGCCGGGAGACCCAGTACTTC. Its translation is CASSQGRETQYF.

The rearrangement uses TRBV5-6 and TRBJ2-7; no clear D. Trimming removed 0 bases from V and 3 bases from J, with 16 bases in between. CDR1 is SGHDT and CDR2 is YYEEEE in the germline V gene. The CDR3 is made up of 16 amino acids. As DNA, the CDR3 is TGTGCCAGCAGCTTGGCCTATTCAGGAAGAATCTACGAGCAGTACTTC. It is translated as CASSLAYSGRIYEQYF.

The chain recombines TRBV4-3 with TRBJ2-7, with TRBD2 matching over 13 bases. The length of the CDR3 is 18 residues. V lost 8 bases and J lost 4; bases outside the gene matches: 17. Germline CDR1 LGHNA, CDR2 YSLEER. CDR3 amino acids: CASSWGLAGSTAIYEQYF. The CDR3 DNA is TGCGCCAGCTCCTGGGGACTAGCGGGGTCTACCGCTATTTACGAGCAGTACTTC.

The rearrangement joins TRBV9 to TRBJ2-3, with 10 bases matching TRBD2. The length of the CDR3 is 17 residues. CDR1 is SGDLS and CDR2 is YYNGEE in the germline V gene. J lost 2 bases, V lost 10 bases, and 16 bases had no gene match. The CDR3 here is CAPSGTSVLNYTDTQYF. CDR3 coding DNA: TGTGCCCCCTCCGGGACTAGCGTTCTAAATTACACAGATACGCAGTATTTT.

This sequence joins TRBV5-6 and TRBJ1-3; TRBD1 matches 8 bases. With V trimmed by 0 bases and J by 2 bases, 4 bases remained unmatched. Germline V gene sequence: CDR1 SGHDT, CDR2 YYEEEE. The CDR3 loop spans 16 amino acids. In DNA, the CDR3 is TGTGCCAGCAGCTTGGGGTTGACAGGGGCTGGAAACACCATATATTTT. Translated, it gives CASSLGLTGAGNTIYF.

This chain joins TRBV30 and TRBJ1-5, with D possibly matching TRBD1 (5 bases). Germline V gene sequence: CDR1 GTSNPN, CDR2 SVGIG (reference sequence). CDR3 length equals 14 residues. Trimming cost V 0 bases and J 3 bases, with 9 bases left between them. This chain's CDR3 is CAWSVDSPNQPQHF. DNA for the CDR3: TGTGCCTGGAGTGTAGACAGCCCCAATCAGCCCCAGCATTTT.

This clone was counted a few times. The chain combines TRBV19 with TRBJ1-1; D gene ambiguous. The length of the CDR3 is 14 residues. Trimming pared 6 bases from V and 3 bases from J, leaving 14 bases between. Germline assignment: CDR1 LNHDA and CDR2 SQIVND (reference sequence). CDR3 sequence (DNA): TGTGCCAGTAGCCACGACTTAAAACACACTGAAGCTTTCTTT. Translation: CASSHDLKHTEAFF. Looking up the rest from reference TRBV19 and TRBJ1-1 gives the full variable domain: DGGITQSPKYLFRKEGQNVTLSCEQNLNHDAMYWYRQDPGQGLRLIYYSQIVNDFQKGDIAEGYSVSREKKESFPLTVTSAQKNPTAFYLCASSHDLKHTEAFFGQGTRLTVV.

This clone was seen once. This chain links TRBV10-2 with TRBJ1-1; TRBD1 aligns across 7 bases. The CDR3 consists of 15 residues. Germline V CDR1 and CDR2: WSHSY, SAAADI. V lost 4 bases to trimming and J lost 0 bases; unmatched junction nucleotides: 5. CDR3 bases: TGCGCCAGCAGTGGGAAAGGGACAGTGAACACTGAAGCTTTCTTT. Amino acid sequence: CASSGKGTVNTEAFF.

V and J are TRBV5-4 and TRBJ2-7, with D perhaps matching TRBD1 (7 bases). V was shortened by 4 bases and J by 2 bases, with 16 bases between the two germline ends. The CDR3 sequence is 15 residues long. Germline lookup yields CDR1 SGHNT and CDR2 YYREEE (reference sequence). The CDR3 bases are TGTGCCAGCAGCCCCGGCGGGACAGAGACCTACGAGCAGTACTTC. This encodes CASSPGGTETYEQYF.

The chain combines TRBV18 with TRBJ2-7; D possibly corresponds to TRBD1 (6 bases). Germline V gene sequence: CDR1 KGHSH, CDR2 LQKENI. V was pared by 4 bases and J by 4 bases, with 14 bases between. The CDR3 consists of 14 residues. The CDR3 reads CASSLRRRGYEQYF. CDR3 coding DNA: TGTGCCAGCTCACTACGGCGAAGGGGGTACGAGCAGTACTTC.

The chain links TRBV7-9 to TRBJ1-2; 9 nucleotides match TRBD1. The V gene end was trimmed by 5 bases and the J gene end by 6 bases; junction bases not matched to a gene: 10. Germline CDR1 SEHNR, CDR2 FQNEAQ (reference sequence). This CDR3 has 15 residues. In DNA, the CDR3 is TGTGCCAGCAGCGCGGGTACGGGACAGGGAGATGGCTACACCTTC. Protein sequence: CASSAGTGQGDGYTF.

V gene TRBV25-1 combines with J gene TRBJ1-2; D unclear. V was clipped by 5 bases and J by 8 bases, with 12 bases between them. Germline V gene sequence: CDR1 MGHDK, CDR2 SYGVNS. The CDR3 covers 12 residues. The CDR3: CASSSGARGYTF. The CDR3 DNA reads TGTGCCAGCAGTTCCGGTGCGAGGGGCTACACCTTC.

The chain has TRBV6-5 and TRBJ1-1, with 7 bases lining up with TRBD1. This CDR3 has 14 amino acids. Germline CDR1 is MNHEY and CDR2 is SVGAGI. The trim removed 6 bases at V and 0 bases at J, leaving 4 bases unmatched. Here the CDR3 reads CASRTTGLNTEAFF. The CDR3, as DNA: TGTGCCAGCAGGACGACAGGGCTGAACACTGAAGCTTTCTTT.